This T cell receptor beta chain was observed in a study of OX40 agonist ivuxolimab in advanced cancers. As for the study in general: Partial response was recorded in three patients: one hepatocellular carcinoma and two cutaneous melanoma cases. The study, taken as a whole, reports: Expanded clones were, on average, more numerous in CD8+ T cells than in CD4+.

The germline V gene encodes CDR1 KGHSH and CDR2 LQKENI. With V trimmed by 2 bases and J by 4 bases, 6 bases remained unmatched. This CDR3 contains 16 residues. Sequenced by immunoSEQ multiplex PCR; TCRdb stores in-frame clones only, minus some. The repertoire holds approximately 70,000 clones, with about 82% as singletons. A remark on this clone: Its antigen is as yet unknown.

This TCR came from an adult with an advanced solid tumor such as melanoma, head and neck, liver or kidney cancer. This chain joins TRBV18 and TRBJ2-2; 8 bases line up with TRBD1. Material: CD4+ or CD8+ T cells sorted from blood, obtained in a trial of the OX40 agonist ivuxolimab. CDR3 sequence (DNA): TGTGCCAGCTCACCATCAGGGGGCGCGGGCACCGGGGAGCTGTTTTTT. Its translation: CASSPSGGAGTGELFF.